The 18 T cell receptor beta chains in this list originate from one sample, sequenced in a study of CD8 T cells in ankylosing spondylitis. Findings and limits, study-wide: A motif of several highly homologous TCR beta variants was seen as apparently characteristic of ankylosing spondylitis blood.

TCRdb recomputed calls from the 5' RACE reads with MiXCR, one row per CDR3 protein. This table has about 390,000 distinct CDR3 sequences, around 22% appearing once. Their recognized antigens are unknown. The sample consisted of blood, either unsorted or a sorted T cell fraction (not recorded which). The receptors stem from a male donor with ankylosing spondylitis.

This clonotype was observed at least ten times. The chain uses TRBV5-1 and TRBJ2-1; possibly TRBD2 for D (7 bases). The CDR3 length is 22 residues. V lost 1 base and J lost 5, with 34 bases in between. CDR1 is SGHRS, CDR2 YFSETQ, per germline. CDR3 in DNA: TGCGCCAGCAGCTTGCGTCCATCTAGCGTCCGCAACAGCGGGACACCCGACAATGAGCAGTTCTTC. Translating gives CASSLRPSSVRNSGTPDNEQFF.

This clonotype showed up just a few times. The chain carries TRBV28 and TRBJ2-7; TRBD2 aligns across 9 bases. This CDR3 comprises 16 residues. V shed 3 bases and J 0 bases; nucleotides not matched to a gene: 6. The V gene's germline CDR1 is MDHEN and CDR2 SYDVKM. The CDR3 DNA reads as TGTGCCAGCAGTTTTGTGAGCGGGAGGAGCTCCTACGAGCAGTACTTC. Translating it yields CASSFVSGRSSYEQYF.

This clonotype was detected only a few times. V is TRBV9 and J is TRBJ2-1; 9 bases are a match to TRBD2. Germline loops: CDR1 SGDLS, CDR2 YYNGEE. Losses at the gene ends were 3 bases for V and 2 bases for J; bases not matched to a gene: 3. The length of the CDR3 is 15 residues. The CDR3 protein is CASSALAGTYNEQFF. CDR3 in DNA: TGTGCCAGCAGCGCTCTAGCGGGGACCTACAATGAGCAGTTCTTC.

This clonotype was observed a single time. V gene TRBV7-9 combines with J gene TRBJ1-1, with D hard to call. Germline V lookup: CDR1 SEHNR, CDR2 FQNEAQ (reference sequence). V was pared by 2 bases and J by 3 bases, with 10 bases between. CDR3 size: 14 residues. The CDR3 DNA is TGTGCCAGCAGCTTATTCGCAGAAGACACTGAAGCTTTCTTT. This sequence encodes CASSLFAEDTEAFF.

This chain joins TRBV18 and TRBJ2-5; D uncertain. Trimming took 3 bases from V and 2 from J, leaving 10 bases between them. Germline assignment: CDR1 KGHSH and CDR2 LQKENI. The CDR3 loop spans 14 amino acids. Here the CDR3 reads CASSPTMRQETQYF. The CDR3 nucleotides read TGTGCCAGCTCACCCACAATGAGACAAGAGACCCAGTACTTC.

This clonotype was seen a few times. The chain employs TRBV6-1 and TRBJ1-6; the D gene is possibly TRBD1 (6 bases). CDR1 is MNHNS and CDR2 is SASEGT in the germline V gene. V shed 7 bases and J shed 3 bases, with 10 bases lying between them. There are 14 residues in the CDR3. Here the CDR3 reads CASMQGNYNSPLHF. The CDR3 region has the DNA TGTGCCAGCATGCAGGGGAACTATAATTCACCCCTCCACTTT.

The chain carries TRBV15 and TRBJ2-5; TRBD1 might be the D (6 bases). This CDR3 region has 15 residues. V shed 3 bases and J shed 5 bases, with 16 bases lying between them. Germline lookup yields CDR1 LNHNV and CDR2 YYDKDF (reference sequence). In nucleotides, the CDR3 is TGTGCCACCAGCAGGGGGGCACGAGGGGCTGAGACCCAGTACTTC. It encodes CATSRGARGAETQYF.

This clonotype has just a few counts. The chain carries TRBV6-1 and TRBJ2-3; D is perhaps TRBD2 (6 bases). Trimming cost V 8 bases and J 4 bases, with 22 bases left between them. Per the germline V gene, CDR1 is MNHNS and CDR2 is SASEGT. The CDR3 length is 16 residues. As DNA, the CDR3 is TGTGCCAGCCCCGGTGGGCACGGGAGTTGCCCAGATACGCAGTATTTT. Encoded protein: CASPGGHGSCPDTQYF.

The chain joins TRBV7-9 to TRBJ1-2; D gene unclear. Between the trimmed V and J ends, which lost 5 bases and 7 bases, there was a span of 14 bases. This CDR3 spans 13 amino acids. Germline assignment: CDR1 SEHNR and CDR2 FQNEAQ (reference sequence). DNA of the CDR3: TGTGCCAGCAGCGCAGACTTCGATGCTGGCTACACCTTC. Translating gives CASSADFDAGYTF.

In its sample, this clonotype was seen a few times. The chain combines TRBV2 with TRBJ2-1, with 8 bases fitting TRBD1. This CDR3 has 16 residues. V trimming: 2 bases; J trimming: 5 bases; junction bases outside the gene matches: 8. Germline CDR1 SNHLY, CDR2 FYNNEI. The CDR3 is CASSEPRDRNHNEQFF. The CDR3 coding sequence is TGTGCCAGCAGTGAACCGCGGGACAGGAATCACAATGAGCAGTTCTTC.

This clonotype was picked up a small number of times. The chain employs TRBV28 and TRBJ2-1; the match to TRBD1 covers 7 bases. This CDR3 has 12 residues. The trim removed 7 bases at V and 8 bases at J, leaving 5 bases unmatched. CDR1 is MDHEN and CDR2 is SYDVKM in the germline V gene. In DNA form, the CDR3 reads TGTGCCAGCACTACAGGGGACGATGAGCAGTTCTTC. Its protein product is CASTTGDDEQFF.

The gene calls are TRBV20-1 and TRBJ2-1; 7 bases agree with TRBD1. J gave up 5 bases and V 5 bases, and 6 bases lay outside the gene matches. CDR1 and CDR2 from the germline V gene are DFQATT and SNEGSKA (reference sequence). The CDR3 has 13 amino acids. In DNA form, the CDR3 reads TGCAGTGCTTTGGACAGGCTACACAATGAGCAGTTCTTC. Its translation: CSALDRLHNEQFF.

This clonotype was seen a few times. The chain employs TRBV20-1 and TRBJ2-2; D is undetermined. Trimming shortened V by 1 base and J by 4 bases, and 4 bases separated the two germline ends. The CDR3 covers 12 residues. Per the germline V gene, CDR1 is DFQATT and CDR2 is SNEGSKA (reference sequence). The DNA of the CDR3 is TGCAGTGCTAGAGTGTCCACCGGGGAGCTGTTTTTT. It translates to CSARVSTGELFF.

The sample holds many counts of this clonotype. The chain uses TRBV12-3 or TRBV12-4 and TRBJ2-7; 7 bases match TRBD1. J gave up 1 base and V 3 bases, and 3 bases lay outside the gene matches. The CDR3 has 14 residues. As DNA, the CDR3 is TGTGCCAGCAGTTTCGCAGGGGGTTCCTACGAGCAGTACTTC. Its translation is CASSFAGGSYEQYF.

The chain has TRBV6-2 or TRBV6-3 and TRBJ2-1; a possible D gene is TRBD2 (6 bases). CDR1 and CDR2 (germline): MNHEY, SVGEGT. V gave up 2 bases and J gave up 8 bases, with 16 bases separating them. The CDR3 spans 15 residues. The CDR3 reads CASSYRAAGFDEQFF. CDR3 sequence (DNA): TGTGCCAGCAGTTACAGGGCTGCGGGGTTCGATGAGCAGTTCTTC.

The chain uses TRBV12-3 or TRBV12-4 and TRBJ2-2, with a tentative D call TRBD2 (6 bases). The V gene lost 3 bases and the J gene lost 0 bases, with 11 bases spanning the gap. The CDR3 consists of 16 residues. The CDR3 reads CASSFGTYANTGELFF. Here the CDR3 DNA reads TGTGCCAGCAGTTTTGGGACTTACGCGAACACCGGGGAGCTGTTTTTT.

This clonotype was seen only a few times. The chain recombines TRBV9 with TRBJ1-2, with a weak D call TRBD1 (5 bases). This CDR3 contains 15 residues. V was pared by 1 base and J by 8 bases, with 18 bases between. The V gene's germline CDR1 is SGDLS and CDR2 YYNGEE. The CDR3 region has the DNA TGTGCCAGCAGCGTAACCGTAGGGGCTGTAGAAGGCTACACCTTC. Its protein product is CASSVTVGAVEGYTF.

This clonotype showed up just a few times. The chain uses TRBV12-3 or TRBV12-4 and TRBJ2-1; 7 bases fit TRBD2. This CDR3 is built from 15 residues. Unmatched junction bases numbered 12, after V lost 6 bases and J lost 7 bases. The CDR3 bases are TGTGCCAGCAGACTTCGGACTAGTCCCTTGAATGAGCAGTTCTTC. Encoded protein: CASRLRTSPLNEQFF.